The clone carrying this T cell receptor (beta chain) was observed many times. Its matching antigen is unknown. This record belongs to a study of blood T cells in healthy people across ages. The study, taken as a whole, reports: Strong correlation linked observed beta diversity and percent naive T cells.

Germline V gene data show CDR1 as SQVTM and CDR2 as ANQGSEA. The CDR3 has 12 residues. J lost 8 bases, V lost 7 bases, and 5 bases had no gene match. In terms of origin and age, donors were healthy Caucasian individuals from Russia aged 6 to 90. Through a sample-barcoded 5' primer and a J-beta primer mix, a second PCR was run for roughly 7 to 12 cycles. TCRdb re-called the 5' RACE reads through MiXCR, storing one row per CDR3 protein. The sample consists of approximately 1.5 million distinct CDR3 sequences, 40% to 45% of them appearing once. This rearrangement joins TRBV29-1 to TRBJ2-1, with 10 bases matching TRBD1. Sequencing was carried out using blood. The clonotype originates from a woman aged 18-29 years in good health. The DNA of the CDR3 is TGCAGCGCTGACAGGGGGCTCGATGAGCAGTTCTTC. Protein product: CSADRGLDEQFF.